The rows below give T cell receptor beta chains drawn from one sample of a study of blood T cell repertoires in COVID-19. The method was immunoSEQ multiplex PCR; TCRdb's version includes in-frame clones alone and lacks a portion of them. This table holds 95,000 to 110,000 clones, more than 70% found once. The material sequenced was peripheral blood. The receptors stem from an older woman with acute or convalescent COVID-19. CDR3s include the opening cysteine and the closing phenylalanine or tryptophan. The D gene is left open where the match is weak. Not all rows give a size; the values are once, few, many and, for expanded clones, a class.

V	J	size	D	CDR3	DNA
TRBV18	TRBJ2-5	few	.	CASSTGRQAQETQYF	TGTGCCAGCTCAACGGGGAGACAGGCTCAAGAGACCCAGTACTTC
TRBV3-1/TRBV3-2	TRBJ2-1	.	.	CASTRGWEAYNEQFF	TGTGCCAGCACCCGAGGGTGGGAAGCCTACAATGAGCAGTTCTTC
TRBV28	TRBJ2-1	.	TRBD1	CASSPTWDREVYNEQFF	TGTGCCAGCAGCCCCACCTGGGACAGGGAGGTCTACAATGAGCAGTTCTTC
TRBV29-1	TRBJ2-3	.	TRBD2	CSVGTSGKSDTQYF	TGCAGCGTTGGGACTAGCGGGAAATCAGATACGCAGTATTTT
TRBV28	TRBJ1-3	.	.	CASSLGGQTGNTIYF	TGTGCCAGCAGTTTGGGCGGACAGACTGGAAACACCATATATTTT
TRBV5-3	TRBJ2-3	.	TRBD2	CARSPVLGLAGSRDTQYF	TGTGCCAGAAGCCCTGTCTTGGGACTAGCGGGAAGCAGAGATACGCAGTATTTT
TRBV24-1	TRBJ1-4	.	TRBD1	CATSDGDREGEKLFF	TGTGCCACCAGTGATGGGGACAGGGAAGGTGAAAAACTGTTTTTT
TRBV5-1	TRBJ2-7	once	.	CASSLILNYEQYF	TGCGCCAGCAGCTTAATCCTTAACTACGAGCAGTACTTC
TRBV6-5	TRBJ1-2	.	TRBD1	CASSAGGAYGYTF	TGTGCCAGCAGCGCAGGGGGTGCGTATGGCTACACCTTC
TRBV24-1	TRBJ2-5	once	TRBD2	CATSLAGAETQYF	TGTGCCACCAGCCTAGCGGGAGCGGAGACCCAGTACTTC
TRBV15	TRBJ2-4	.	TRBD2	CATSRGGGVLSKNIQYF	TGTGCCACCAGCAGAGGGGGAGGGGTTCTATCCAAAAACATTCAGTACTTC
TRBV2	TRBJ1-2	.	.	CASSERRNGYTF	TGTGCCAGCAGTGAACGGAGGAATGGCTACACCTTC
TRBV29-1	TRBJ2-2	.	TRBD2	CSVGFSAGENTGELFF	TGCAGCGTTGGCTTTTCGGCGGGAGAAAACACCGGGGAGCTGTTTTTT
TRBV21-1	TRBJ1-1	.	.	CASSRRQSTEAFF	TGTGCCAGCAGCAGGAGACAGTCCACTGAAGCTTTCTTT
TRBV19	TRBJ1-5	.	.	CASTLDGSGQPQHF	TGTGCCAGTACCTTAGATGGGAGCGGACAGCCCCAGCATTTT
TRBV29-1	TRBJ2-3	.	TRBD2	CSTGGTTSSTDTQYF	TGCAGCACCGGGGGGACTACATCGAGCACAGATACGCAGTATTTT
TRBV11-1	TRBJ2-5	.	.	CASSPGAGYGTQYF	TGTGCCAGCAGCCCAGGAGCGGGCTATGGGACCCAGTACTTC